This T cell receptor (beta chain) was documented in a study of T cells after posttransplantation cyclophosphamide. V was shortened by 0 bases and J by 4 bases, with 5 bases between the two germline ends. Per germline, CDR1 LGHNA and CDR2 YSLEER. The CDR3 covers 13 residues. Study-level findings and limits: TRB overlap between skin or GI tissue T cells and blood was limited.

Cyclophosphamide on days +3 and +4 followed busulfan-fludarabine conditioning and a marrow graft. Only in-frame clones appear in the TCRdb table, and some are missing; sequencing was by immunoSEQ multiplex PCR. The data show roughly 10,000 clones, with none appearing a single time. This clone is judged medium-sized. What it recognizes is unknown. The TCR comes from a male patient aged 50 to 59 who received an allogeneic stem cell transplant from a related donor and was CMV-positive. Some T cells may originate from the graft donor. Sequencing was performed on PBMCs, taken approximately 330 days after allogeneic stem cell transplant with posttransplant cyclophosphamide. This sequence joins TRBV4-3 and TRBJ2-3; D unresolved. The CDR3 sequence: CASSQDYADTQYF. CDR3 nucleotides: TGCGCCAGCAGCCAAGATTATGCAGATACGCAGTATTTT.